The rows below give T cell receptor beta chains drawn from one sample of a study of HIV-infected patients and healthy controls. TCRdb recomputed calls from the 5' RACE reads with MiXCR, one row per CDR3 protein. The table lists over 55,000 distinct CDR3 sequences, approximately 16% of them singletons. Source material: CD4+ T cells from blood. The source is a human donor in good health. Both conserved end residues are part of each CDR3. The D gene is left open where the match is weak. Some rows have no size entry. The others give once, few or many, or a class for an expanded clone.

d_gene: .; v_gene: TRBV5-1; abundance: .; j_gene: TRBJ2-2; CDR3aa: CATGRGSTGELFF; CDR3nt: TGCGCCACCGGTAGGGGGAGCACCGGGGAGCTGTTTTTT
d_gene: TRBD1; v_gene: TRBV29-1; abundance: many; j_gene: TRBJ1-1; CDR3aa: CSGAKGTGEAFF; CDR3nt: TGCAGCGGGGCTAAAGGGACAGGAGAAGCTTTCTTT
d_gene: .; v_gene: TRBV12-3/TRBV12-4; abundance: .; j_gene: TRBJ1-1; CDR3aa: CASIRESTEAFF; CDR3nt: TGTGCCAGCATCCGGGAAAGCACTGAAGCTTTCTTT
d_gene: TRBD1; v_gene: TRBV12-3/TRBV12-4; abundance: few; j_gene: TRBJ1-5; CDR3aa: CASSRGDSPNQPQHF; CDR3nt: TGTGCCAGCAGCCGGGGGGACAGCCCAAATCAGCCCCAGCATTTT
d_gene: TRBD2; v_gene: TRBV12-3/TRBV12-4; abundance: many; j_gene: TRBJ2-1; CDR3aa: CASGGGARGYNEQFF; CDR3nt: TGTGCCAGCGGCGGGGGGGCCAGAGGCTACAATGAGCAGTTCTTC
d_gene: .; v_gene: TRBV7-6; abundance: .; j_gene: TRBJ2-2; CDR3aa: CASSLGSVGNTGELFF; CDR3nt: TGTGCCAGCAGCTTAGGGTCGGTGGGGAACACCGGGGAGCTGTTTTTT
d_gene: TRBD1; v_gene: TRBV29-1; abundance: .; j_gene: TRBJ2-7; CDR3aa: CSVGDRGAHEQYF; CDR3nt: TGCAGCGTTGGGGACAGGGGGGCACACGAGCAGTACTTC
d_gene: TRBD1; v_gene: TRBV11-1; abundance: .; j_gene: TRBJ2-4; CDR3aa: CASSFGRTGRSGKNIQYF; CDR3nt: TGTGCCAGCAGCTTCGGACGGACAGGCCGATCCGGGAAAAACATTCAGTACTTC
d_gene: .; v_gene: TRBV13; abundance: .; j_gene: TRBJ1-3; CDR3aa: CASSLDYGNTIYF; CDR3nt: TGTGCCAGCAGCTTAGATTATGGAAACACCATATATTTT
d_gene: .; v_gene: TRBV4-3; abundance: .; j_gene: TRBJ2-2; CDR3aa: CASSPETNTGELFF; CDR3nt: TGCGCCAGCAGCCCAGAAACGAACACCGGGGAGCTGTTTTTT
d_gene: .; v_gene: TRBV7-9; abundance: .; j_gene: TRBJ2-2; CDR3aa: CASSLWGNTGELFF; CDR3nt: TGTGCCAGCAGCTTATGGGGGAACACCGGGGAGCTGTTTTTT
d_gene: TRBD2; v_gene: TRBV4-2; abundance: few; j_gene: TRBJ2-4; CDR3aa: CASTAGGPKNIQYF; CDR3nt: TGTGCCAGCACGGCGGGGGGGCCGAAAAACATTCAGTACTTC
d_gene: TRBD2; v_gene: TRBV7-2; abundance: few; j_gene: TRBJ2-1; CDR3aa: CASSPRWTSGLYEQFF; CDR3nt: TGTGCCAGCAGCCCTCGGTGGACTAGCGGTCTCTATGAGCAGTTCTTC
d_gene: .; v_gene: TRBV29-1; abundance: medium-sized; j_gene: TRBJ1-1; CDR3aa: CSAHLDSLGTEAFF; CDR3nt: TGCAGCGCCCATTTAGACAGCCTGGGCACTGAAGCTTTCTTT
d_gene: .; v_gene: TRBV7-3; abundance: many; j_gene: TRBJ2-1; CDR3aa: CASSRPGSPPNEQFF; CDR3nt: TGTGCCAGCAGTCGGCCGGGGAGCCCTCCCAATGAGCAGTTCTTC
d_gene: TRBD2; v_gene: TRBV7-9; abundance: .; j_gene: TRBJ2-1; CDR3aa: CASSRGVAGDNEQFF; CDR3nt: TGTGCCAGCAGCAGGGGAGTAGCGGGGGACAATGAGCAGTTCTTC
d_gene: TRBD1; v_gene: TRBV12-3/TRBV12-4; abundance: .; j_gene: TRBJ1-6; CDR3aa: CASSPGQGNSPLHF; CDR3nt: TGTGCCAGCAGCCCGGGACAGGGGAATTCACCCCTCCACTTT
d_gene: .; v_gene: TRBV5-6; abundance: .; j_gene: TRBJ1-2; CDR3aa: CASSHARTISPRNYGYTF; CDR3nt: TGTGCCAGCAGCCATGCCAGGACGATAAGTCCCCGAAACTATGGCTACACCTTC
d_gene: .; v_gene: TRBV20-1; abundance: few; j_gene: TRBJ1-2; CDR3aa: CSASAGGYGYTF; CDR3nt: TGCAGTGCAAGTGCCGGGGGCTATGGCTACACCTTC
d_gene: .; v_gene: TRBV20-1; abundance: many; j_gene: TRBJ2-2; CDR3aa: CSARVWPAGELFF; CDR3nt: TGCAGTGCTAGAGTATGGCCCGCCGGGGAGCTGTTTTTT
d_gene: .; v_gene: TRBV20-1; abundance: few; j_gene: TRBJ1-5; CDR3aa: CSASEGSLHQPQHF; CDR3nt: TGCAGTGCTAGCGAGGGGAGTTTACATCAGCCCCAGCATTTT
d_gene: TRBD2; v_gene: TRBV20-1; abundance: many; j_gene: TRBJ2-1; CDR3aa: CSATWTSVWNEQFF; CDR3nt: TGCAGTGCTACCTGGACTAGCGTATGGAATGAGCAGTTCTTC
d_gene: .; v_gene: TRBV4-3; abundance: once; j_gene: TRBJ2-3; CDR3aa: CASSQAAAVRGGKGADTQYF; CDR3nt: TGCGCCAGCAGCCAAGCGGCCGCCGTCAGGGGGGGTAAAGGCGCAGATACGCAGTATTTT
d_gene: TRBD2; v_gene: TRBV7-3; abundance: .; j_gene: TRBJ2-5; CDR3aa: CASSQLGLAGETQYF; CDR3nt: TGTGCCAGCAGCCAACTCGGACTAGCGGGAGAGACCCAGTACTTC